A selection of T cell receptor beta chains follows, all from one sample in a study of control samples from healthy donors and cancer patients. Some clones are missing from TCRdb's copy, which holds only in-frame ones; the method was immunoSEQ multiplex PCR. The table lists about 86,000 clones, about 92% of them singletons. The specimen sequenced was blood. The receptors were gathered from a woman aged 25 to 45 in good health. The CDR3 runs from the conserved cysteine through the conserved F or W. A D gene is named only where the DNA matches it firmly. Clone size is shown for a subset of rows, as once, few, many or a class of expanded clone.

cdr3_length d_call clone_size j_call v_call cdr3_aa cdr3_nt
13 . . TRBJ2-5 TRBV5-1 CASSEPTVETQYF TGCGCCAGCAGCGAACCGACCGTGGAGACCCAGTACTTC
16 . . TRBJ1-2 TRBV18 CASSLQEPKANYGYTF TGTGCCAGCTCACTACAAGAACCGAAAGCTAACTATGGCTACACCTTC
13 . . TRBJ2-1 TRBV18 CASSPWTAGEQFF TGTGCCAGCTCACCCTGGACCGCGGGTGAGCAGTTCTTC
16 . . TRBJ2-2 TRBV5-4 CASSFPVGRGTGELFF TGTGCCAGCAGCTTTCCAGTCGGAAGGGGCACCGGGGAGCTGTTTTTT
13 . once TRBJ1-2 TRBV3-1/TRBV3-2 CASSPGTPYGYTF TGTGCCAGCAGCCCCGGGACACCTTATGGCTACACCTTC
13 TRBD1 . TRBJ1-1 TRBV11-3 CASSLQGDTEAFF TGTGCCAGCAGCTTACAGGGGGACACTGAAGCTTTCTTT
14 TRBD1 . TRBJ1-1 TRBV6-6 CASSYGTVNTEAFF TGTGCCAGCAGCTACGGGACAGTGAACACTGAAGCTTTCTTT
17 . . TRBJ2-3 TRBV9 CASSAQRGRGKVDTQYF TGTGCCAGCAGCGCCCAGAGAGGGAGGGGGAAGGTAGATACGCAGTATTTT
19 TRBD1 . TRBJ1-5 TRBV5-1 CASSLSTGARIEGNQPQHF TGCGCCAGCAGCTTAAGTACAGGGGCTCGAATCGAGGGCAATCAGCCCCAGCATTTT
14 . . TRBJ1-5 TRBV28 CASSRTVSNQPQHF TGTGCCAGCAGTCGGACAGTGAGCAATCAGCCCCAGCATTTT
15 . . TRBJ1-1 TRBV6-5 CASSPGPNLNTEAFF TGTGCCAGCAGCCCGGGGCCCAACCTGAACACTGAAGCTTTCTTT
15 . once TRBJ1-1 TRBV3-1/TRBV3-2 CASSQDRPGRTEAFF TGTGCCAGCAGCCAAGATCGGCCAGGGAGGACTGAAGCTTTCTTT